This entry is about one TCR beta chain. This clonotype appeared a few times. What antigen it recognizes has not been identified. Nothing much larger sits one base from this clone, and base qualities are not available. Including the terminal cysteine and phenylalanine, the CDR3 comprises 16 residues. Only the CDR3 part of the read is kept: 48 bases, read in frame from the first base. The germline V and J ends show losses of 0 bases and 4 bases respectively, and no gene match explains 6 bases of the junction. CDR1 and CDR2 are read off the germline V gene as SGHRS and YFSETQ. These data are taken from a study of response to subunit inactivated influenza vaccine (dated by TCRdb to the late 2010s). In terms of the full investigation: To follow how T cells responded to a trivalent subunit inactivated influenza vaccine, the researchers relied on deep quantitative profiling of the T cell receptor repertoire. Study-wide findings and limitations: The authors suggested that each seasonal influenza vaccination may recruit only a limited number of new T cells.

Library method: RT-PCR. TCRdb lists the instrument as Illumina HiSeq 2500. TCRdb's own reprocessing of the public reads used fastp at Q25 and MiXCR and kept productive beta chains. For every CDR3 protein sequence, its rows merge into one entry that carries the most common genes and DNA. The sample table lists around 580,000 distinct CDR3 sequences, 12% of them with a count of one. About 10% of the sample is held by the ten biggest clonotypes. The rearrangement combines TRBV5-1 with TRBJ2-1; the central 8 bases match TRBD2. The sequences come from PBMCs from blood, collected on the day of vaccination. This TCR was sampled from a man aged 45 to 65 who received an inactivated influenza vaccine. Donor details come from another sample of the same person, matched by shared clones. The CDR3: CASSLEAGGTYNEQFF. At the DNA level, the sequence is TGCGCCAGCAGCTTGGAGGCGGGGGGCACGTACAATGAGCAGTTCTTC.